This is a list of T cell receptor beta chains from one sample in a study of blood T cell repertoires in COVID-19. Method: immunoSEQ multiplex PCR; TCRdb's copy keeps in-frame clones and lacks some. The sample holds 140,000 to 150,000 clones; approximately 85% are singletons and the top ten take around 8%. What was sequenced was peripheral blood. Every receptor here comes from a woman aged 55-69 years with COVID-19, enrolled during active disease. The CDR3 runs from the conserved cysteine through the conserved F or W.

V,CDR3
TRBV25-1,CASSESTSGNEQFF
TRBV7-3,CASSLMTAGVSTDTQYF
TRBV9,CASSDKPGLRPYEQYF
TRBV7-9,CASSSLTGASPLHF
TRBV4-1,CASSQEEGTGALNYGYTF
TRBV5-1,CASSPAGQGREGYTF
TRBV4-1,CASSQDPRQGKGSYEQYF
TRBV5-1,CASSLGDRGMEEQFF
TRBV7-9,CASSPLGGEFYNEQFF
TRBV7-9,CASSLSQALTLNTEAFF
TRBV7-3,CASSPGAAQQQFF
TRBV6-4,CASALDQGNTEAFF
TRBV11-2,CASNPRGFMNTEAFF
TRBV15,CATTGGLADTQYF
TRBV4-1,CASSQDSRGVTDTQYF
TRBV7-3,CASSLTRGHMDEQYF
TRBV7-7,CASSLSHLRVMNTEAFF
TRBV24-1,CATSDTGVEAFF
TRBV6-2/TRBV6-3,CASSYTRGLLPLHF
TRBV7-2,CASSPQVGGPRDTQYF
TRBV10-2,CASSGGRHTEAFF
TRBV5-1,CASSPGINSEAFF
TRBV2,CASSEQRDQPQHF
TRBV4-1,CASSQDTGGANTGELFF
TRBV6-5,CASSLGGASTDTQYF
TRBV7-9,CASSLVPHPRGGYTF
TRBV19,CASSIGASNTEAFF